Shown below are 13 T cell receptor beta chains from a single sample sequenced in a study of CD8 T cells in Susac syndrome. A quantity of about 0.5 to 1 ug RNA underwent reverse transcription using random hexamers. TCRdb itself ran the immunoSEQ multiplex PCR reads through MiXCR, one entry per CDR3 protein. The repertoire holds about 22,000 distinct CDR3 sequences, with around 94% as singletons. The sample consisted of CD8+ T cells from PBMCs. All receptors come from a human donor in good health.

The V gene is TRBV7-9, the J gene TRBJ2-7; 9 bases fit TRBD2. Germline V gene sequence: CDR1 SEHNR, CDR2 FQNEAQ (reference sequence). After removal of 5 bases from V and 0 bases from J, the junction contained 5 bases not matched to a gene. CDR3 length: 15 residues. The CDR3, as DNA: TGTGCCAGCAGCCCTCCTAGCGGGGCCTCCTACGAGCAGTACTTC. It specifies CASSPPSGASYEQYF.

The V and J genes are TRBV4-1 and TRBJ1-1, with D unresolved. V was pared by 0 bases and J by 2 bases, with 10 bases between. This CDR3 is built from 15 residues. CDR1 is MGHRA, CDR2 YSYEKL, per germline. CDR3 DNA sequence: TGCGCCAGCAGCCAAGAGAGAGGGTTAAACACTGAAGCTTTCTTT. Translating it yields CASSQERGLNTEAFF.

CDR3 in amino acids: CASSYGRGTQYF. The DNA of the CDR3 is TGTGCCAGCAGCTACGGCAGGGGGACCCAGTACTTC. The chain uses TRBV27 and TRBJ2-5; possibly TRBD1 for D (6 bases). The V end was cut by 6 bases, the J end by 7 bases, with 12 bases between. Germline V gene data show CDR1 as MNHEY and CDR2 as SMNVEV (reference sequence). CDR3 length: 12 residues.

The rearrangement links TRBV7-2 to TRBJ2-3; D is unclear. V was cut by 5 bases and J by 3 bases, with 12 bases left in between. Germline V lookup: CDR1 SGHTA, CDR2 FQGNSA. There are 14 residues in the CDR3. CDR3 sequence (DNA): TGTGCCAGCAGCCAATTTTTGGGTACAGATACGCAGTATTTT. It encodes CASSQFLGTDTQYF.

The chain carries TRBV5-6 and TRBJ1-1; 7 bases line up with TRBD1. Germline V gene data show CDR1 as SGHDT and CDR2 as YYEEEE. The CDR3 is made up of 15 amino acids. V shed 6 bases, J shed 3 bases, and the junction held 11 bases outside the gene matches. CDR3 DNA: TGTGCCAGCACCCTAGGGGGCCGTTTCGACACTGAAGCTTTCTTT. It is translated as CASTLGGRFDTEAFF. The full variable domain, with the rest looked up from reference TRBV5-6 and TRBJ1-1, is DAGVTQSPTHLIKTRGQQVTLRCSPKSGHDTVSWYQQALGQGPQFIFQYYEEEERQRGNFPDRFSGHQFPNYSSELNVNALLLGDSALYLCASTLGGRFDTEAFFGQGTRLTVV.

The chain's CDR3 is CASSLGRSSYEQYF. DNA of the CDR3: TGTGCCAGCAGCCTCGGTAGAAGCTCCTACGAGCAGTACTTC. The gene calls are TRBV27 and TRBJ2-7, with D unresolved. V was pared by 6 bases and J by 0 bases, with 12 bases between. Germline assignment: CDR1 MNHEY and CDR2 SMNVEV (reference sequence). The CDR3 has 14 amino acids.

V is TRBV6-2 or TRBV6-3 and J is TRBJ1-5, with D possibly TRBD1 on 6 matching bases. The CDR3 extends over 14 amino acids. V lost 6 bases and J 4 bases, leaving 13 bases between the germline ends. CDR1 is MNHEY, CDR2 SVGEGT, per germline. The CDR3 DNA reads TGTGCCAGCAGCTCAGGGGTGGAGAATCAGCCCCAGCATTTT. Encoded protein: CASSSGVENQPQHF.

This chain joins TRBV9 and TRBJ1-5; a weak D match, TRBD1 (5 bases). Looked up from germline, CDR1 is SGDLS and CDR2 is YYNGEE. The CDR3 totals 13 residues. V shed 2 bases and J shed 5 bases, with 8 bases lying between them. DNA for the CDR3: TGTGCCAGCAGCGTCGGGGGTTATCAGCCCCAGCATTTT. Its protein is CASSVGGYQPQHF. Based on the CDR3 plus reference TRBV9 and TRBJ1-5, the full variable domain is DSGVTQTPKHLITATGQRVTLRCSPRSGDLSVYWYQQSLDQGLQFLIQYYNGEERAKGNILERFSAQQFPDLHSELNLSSLELGDSALYFCASSVGGYQPQHFGDGTRLSIL.

This rearrangement joins TRBV9 to TRBJ1-4; the D is unclear. This CDR3 is 16 amino acids long. Germline V gene sequence: CDR1 SGDLS, CDR2 YYNGEE. V shed 0 bases and J shed 2 bases, with 11 bases lying between them. The CDR3 DNA is TGTGCCAGCAGCGTAGGCCGACTCCCGACTAATGAAAAACTGTTTTTT. Amino acid sequence: CASSVGRLPTNEKLFF.

The chain joins TRBV6-1 to TRBJ1-5, with D tentatively TRBD1 (5 bases). CDR1 and CDR2 from the germline V gene are MNHNS and SASEGT. The CDR3 is made up of 16 amino acids. V gave up 0 bases and J gave up 0 bases, with 9 bases separating them. CDR3 protein: CASSEAARGSNQPQHF. The CDR3 bases are TGTGCCAGCAGTGAAGCGGCGAGGGGTAGCAATCAGCCCCAGCATTTT.

The chain recombines TRBV29-1 with TRBJ2-3; TRBD1 is a possible D gene (6 bases). The CDR3 is 14 residues long. Between the trimmed V and J ends, which lost 6 bases and 6 bases, there was a span of 19 bases. Germline V gene sequence: CDR1 SQVTM, CDR2 ANQGSEA. DNA for the CDR3: TGCAGCGTCGATGGACAGATACCGGCGGATACGCAGTATTTT. Its translation: CSVDGQIPADTQYF.

J is TRBJ1-1 and V is TRBV7-9; tentatively, D is TRBD1 (5 bases). The V gene lost 4 bases and the J gene lost 4 bases, with 22 bases spanning the gap. CDR1 is SEHNR, CDR2 FQNEAQ, per germline (reference sequence). The CDR3 runs to 17 residues. CDR3 DNA: TGTGCCAGCAGCTCGGGTCGGACGGCGCCAAGGGGCACTGAAGCTTTCTTT. As protein: CASSSGRTAPRGTEAFF.

CDR3 in amino acids: CASSYSSSGETQYF. CDR3 coding DNA: TGTGCCAGCAGTTACTCGAGTTCCGGAGAGACCCAGTACTTC. The J gene is TRBJ2-5, the V gene TRBV6-2 or TRBV6-3; no firm D call. Germline CDR1 reads MNHEY; CDR2 reads SVGEGT. The CDR3 spans 14 residues. Deletions cut 0 bases from V and 4 bases from J, with 9 bases between.